This T cell receptor (beta chain) was retrieved from a study of blood T cell repertoires in COVID-19. Turning to the study itself: Samples representing acute and convalescent COVID-19 were sourced from the United States, Italy and Spain. PBMCs, B-cell-depleted T cells, or T cells provided the cDNA or gDNA that made up the material.

Under the authors' procedure: Reference gene primers were amplified, and this amplification served to estimate nucleated cell counts. Produced via immunoSEQ multiplex PCR; TCRdb's table is partial and in-frame only. That table gives V, J and clone size, and the DNA gave D and trimming. The table includes approximately 150,000 clones, approximately 80% detected once. The sequenced material came from peripheral blood. The TCR sequence derives from a human donor in a cohort sampled during active COVID-19.

The CDR3 spells CAWSLPRTSGGAETQYF. CDR3 bases: TGTGCCTGGAGTCTCCCGCGGACTAGCGGGGGGGCAGAGACCCAGTACTTC. The rearrangement joins TRBV30 to TRBJ2-5, with TRBD2 identical over 15 bases. Germline loops: CDR1 GTSNPN, CDR2 SVGIG (reference sequence). The CDR3 is 17 amino acids. V lost 2 bases, J lost 4 bases, and 8 bases stayed unmatched.